This T cell receptor (beta chain) derives from a study of blood T cell repertoires in COVID-19. As for the study in general: Sources were T cells, B-cell-depleted T cells, or PBMCs; the material itself was cDNA or gDNA.

Germline CDR1 reads LNHDA; CDR2 reads SQIVND (reference sequence). J lost 1 base, V lost 6 bases, and 4 bases had no gene match. This CDR3 has 14 amino acids. Libraries were prepared by immunoSEQ multiplex PCR; TCRdb keeps only in-frame clonotypes and omits some of them. The sample yields around 260,000 clones, approximately 90% seen once. The sequence derives from a man aged 25 to 45 with acute or convalescent COVID-19. Sequencing used peripheral blood. The V call is TRBV19, the J call TRBJ2-7; 9 bases match TRBD1. The CDR3 sequence: CASRPGTGSYEQYF. CDR3 in DNA: TGTGCCAGTAGACCCGGGACAGGGTCCTACGAGCAGTACTTC.